The entry below describes one TCR beta chain. The data were obtained in a study of blood T cell repertoires in COVID-19. The CDR3 sequence is 15 residues long. In germline, CDR1 is SGHNT, CDR2 YYREEE (reference sequence). The germline V and J ends were trimmed by 3 bases and 9 bases, with 16 bases remaining between them. Seattle patients were enrolled during active infection and followed longitudinally. TCRdb's table, derived via immunoSEQ multiplex PCR, lists solely in-frame clones and lacks some. Among over 150,000 clones listed, about 85% were seen once. The receptor was derived from a man aged 60 to 75 with COVID-19, enrolled during active disease. The rearrangement uses TRBV5-4 and TRBJ1-6, with D maybe TRBD1 (6 bases). The sample consisted of peripheral blood. The DNA of the CDR3 is TGTGCCAGCAGCTGGGGCAGGGGTGTAATTTCACCCCTCCACTTT. It yields the protein CASSWGRGVISPLHF.